This T cell receptor beta chain was captured in a study of cytomegalovirus exposure and HLA in healthy donors. Study background: As an earlier analysis found, about 179 million T cells yielded about 120 million unique TCR beta sequences.

In the PCR, 60 Vbeta and 13 Jbeta primers were used. The repertoire was sequenced with immunoSEQ multiplex PCR; TCRdb's copy has only in-frame clones and lacks some. The table lists about 140,000 clones, roughly 85% of them singletons. Regarding donors, all were healthy bone marrow donors. Though probably carrying unrecorded immune exposures, donors were nominally healthy at sampling. This CDR3 is 14 amino acids long. The V and J ends lost 4 bases and 1 base, in that order; junction bases with no gene match: 3. Germline assignment: CDR1 LGHNA and CDR2 YSLEER. The rearrangement uses TRBV4-3 and TRBJ1-1, with 7 bases fitting TRBD1. The clonotype originates from a male donor in good health and CMV-seronegative. Source material: PBMCs. The CDR3 loop is CASSLRGWNTEAFF. The CDR3 DNA reads TGCGCCAGCAGCCTCAGGGGGTGGAACACTGAAGCTTTCTTT.